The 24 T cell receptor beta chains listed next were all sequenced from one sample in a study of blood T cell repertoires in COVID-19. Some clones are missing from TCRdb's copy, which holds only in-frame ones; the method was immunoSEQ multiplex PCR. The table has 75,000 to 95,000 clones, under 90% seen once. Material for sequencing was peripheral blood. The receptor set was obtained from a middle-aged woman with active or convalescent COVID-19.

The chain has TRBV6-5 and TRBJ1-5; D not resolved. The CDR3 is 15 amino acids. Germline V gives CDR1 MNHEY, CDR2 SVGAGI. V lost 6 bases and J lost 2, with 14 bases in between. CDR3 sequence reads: CASSPPVLGNQPQHF. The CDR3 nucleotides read TGTGCCAGCAGCCCCCCAGTCCTTGGCAATCAGCCCCAGCATTTT.

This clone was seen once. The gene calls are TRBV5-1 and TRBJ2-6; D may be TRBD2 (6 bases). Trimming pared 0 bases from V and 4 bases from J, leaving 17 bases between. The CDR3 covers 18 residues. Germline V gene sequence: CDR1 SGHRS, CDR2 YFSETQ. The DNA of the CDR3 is TGCGCCAGCAGCTTGGTATTCCTTGGAGGGGCCGGGGCCAACGTCCTGACTTTC. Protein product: CASSLVFLGGAGANVLTF.

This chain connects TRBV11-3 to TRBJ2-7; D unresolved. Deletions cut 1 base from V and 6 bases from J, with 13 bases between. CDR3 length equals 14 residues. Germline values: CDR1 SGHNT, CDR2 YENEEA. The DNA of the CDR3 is TGTGCCAGCAGCTTAGCCCCCCCCGGGTCCGAGCAGTACTTC. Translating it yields CASSLAPPGSEQYF.

The CDR3 is CASSREGSGGFEQFF. CDR3 sequence (DNA): TGCGCCAGCAGCCGCGAGGGGAGCGGGGGATTTGAGCAGTTCTTC. The V and J genes are TRBV4-3 and TRBJ2-1; 8 nucleotides line up with TRBD2. J gave up 9 bases and V 4 bases, and 11 bases lay outside the gene matches. CDR1 and CDR2 (germline): LGHNA, YSLEER. This CDR3 spans 15 amino acids.

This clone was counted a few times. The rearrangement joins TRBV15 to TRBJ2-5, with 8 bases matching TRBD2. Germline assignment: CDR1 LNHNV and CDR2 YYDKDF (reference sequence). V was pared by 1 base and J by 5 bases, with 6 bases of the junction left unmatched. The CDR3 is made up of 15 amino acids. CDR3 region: CATSRAGGLSETQYF. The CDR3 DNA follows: TGTGCCACCAGCAGAGCGGGGGGGCTTTCGGAGACCCAGTACTTC.

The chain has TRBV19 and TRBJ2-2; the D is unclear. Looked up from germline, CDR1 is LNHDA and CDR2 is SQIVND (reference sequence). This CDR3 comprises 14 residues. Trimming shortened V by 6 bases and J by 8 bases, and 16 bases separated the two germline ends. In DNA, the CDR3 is TGTGCCAGTAGCTCGAGGCCTCCCAGAGGGGAGCTGTTTTTT. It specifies CASSSRPPRGELFF.

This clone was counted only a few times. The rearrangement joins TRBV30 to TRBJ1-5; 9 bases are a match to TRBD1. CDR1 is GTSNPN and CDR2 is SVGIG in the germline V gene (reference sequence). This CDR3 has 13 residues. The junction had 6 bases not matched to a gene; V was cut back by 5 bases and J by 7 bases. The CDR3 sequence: CAWDRGGRQPQHF. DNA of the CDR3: TGTGCCTGGGACAGGGGGGGACGGCAGCCCCAGCATTTT.

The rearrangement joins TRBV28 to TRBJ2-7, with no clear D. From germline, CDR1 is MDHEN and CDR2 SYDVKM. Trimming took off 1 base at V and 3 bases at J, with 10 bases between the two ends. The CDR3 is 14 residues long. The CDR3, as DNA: TGTGCCAGCAGTTTATTTGTGGTTAGCTACGAGCAGTACTTC. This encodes CASSLFVVSYEQYF. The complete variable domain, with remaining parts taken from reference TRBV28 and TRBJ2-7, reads DVKVTQSSRYLVKRTGEKVFLECVQDMDHENMFWYRQDPGLGLRLIYFSYDVKMKEKGDIPEGYSVSREKKERFSLILESASTNQTSMYLCASSLFVVSYEQYFGPGTRLTVT.

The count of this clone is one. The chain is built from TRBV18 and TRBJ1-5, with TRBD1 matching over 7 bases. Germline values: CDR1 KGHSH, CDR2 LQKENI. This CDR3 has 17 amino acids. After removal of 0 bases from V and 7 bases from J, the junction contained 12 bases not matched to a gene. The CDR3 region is CASSPPTGSAGGQPQHF. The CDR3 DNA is TGTGCCAGCTCACCACCTACAGGGTCCGCAGGGGGACAGCCCCAGCATTTT. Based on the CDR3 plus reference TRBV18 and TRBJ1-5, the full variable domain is NAGVMQNPRHLVRRRGQEARLRCSPMKGHSHVYWYRQLPEEGLKFMVYLQKENIIDESGMPKERFSAEFPKEGPSILRIQQVVRGDSAAYFCASSPPTGSAGGQPQHFGDGTRLSIL.

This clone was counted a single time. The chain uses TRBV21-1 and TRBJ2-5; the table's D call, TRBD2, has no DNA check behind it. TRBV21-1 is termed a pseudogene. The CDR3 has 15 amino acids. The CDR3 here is CASSKRRAFQETQYF. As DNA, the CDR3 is TGTGCCAGCAGCAAACGGAGGGCCTTCCAAGAGACCCAGTACTTC.

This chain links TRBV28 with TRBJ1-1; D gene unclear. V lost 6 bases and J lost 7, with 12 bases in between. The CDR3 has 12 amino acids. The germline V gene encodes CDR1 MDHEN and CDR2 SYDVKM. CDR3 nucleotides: TGTGCCAGCAGGGAGCGGACGGATGAAGCTTTCTTT. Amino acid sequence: CASRERTDEAFF.

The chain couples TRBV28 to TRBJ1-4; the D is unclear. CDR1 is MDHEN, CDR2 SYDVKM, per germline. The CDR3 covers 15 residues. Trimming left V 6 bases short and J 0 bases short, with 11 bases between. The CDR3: CASSETDPTNEKLFF. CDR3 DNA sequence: TGTGCCAGCAGCGAAACAGACCCAACTAATGAAAAACTGTTTTTT.

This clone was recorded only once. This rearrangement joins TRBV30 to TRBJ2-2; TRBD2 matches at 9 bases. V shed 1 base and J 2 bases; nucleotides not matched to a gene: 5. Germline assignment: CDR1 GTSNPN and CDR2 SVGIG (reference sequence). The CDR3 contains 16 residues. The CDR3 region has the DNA TGTGCCTGGAGTGGTAGCGGGGGAATTAACACCGGGGAGCTGTTTTTT. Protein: CAWSGSGGINTGELFF.

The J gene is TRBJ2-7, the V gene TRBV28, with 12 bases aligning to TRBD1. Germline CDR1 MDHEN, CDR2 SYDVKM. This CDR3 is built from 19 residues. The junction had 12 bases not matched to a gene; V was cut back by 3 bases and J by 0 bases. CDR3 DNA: TGTGCCAGCAGTTTTTACCTGGGACAGGGGGCCCCTTTCTCCTACGAGCAGTACTTC. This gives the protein CASSFYLGQGAPFSYEQYF.

The CDR3: CASSFGADRGVYGYTF. The CDR3 coding sequence is TGTGCCAGCAGCTTTGGGGCGGACAGGGGCGTCTATGGCTACACCTTC. The chain recombines TRBV7-2 with TRBJ1-2, with 9 bases matching TRBD1. The CDR3 covers 16 residues. The germline V gene encodes CDR1 SGHTA and CDR2 FQGNSA. V gave up 3 bases and J gave up 4 bases; unmatched junction bases: 9.

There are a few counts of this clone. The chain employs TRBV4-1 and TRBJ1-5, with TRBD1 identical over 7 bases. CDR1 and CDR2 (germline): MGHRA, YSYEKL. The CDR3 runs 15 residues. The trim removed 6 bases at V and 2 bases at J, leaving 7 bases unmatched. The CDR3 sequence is CASRDRERGNQPQHF. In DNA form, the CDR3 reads TGCGCCAGCAGAGACAGGGAAAGGGGCAATCAGCCCCAGCATTTT.

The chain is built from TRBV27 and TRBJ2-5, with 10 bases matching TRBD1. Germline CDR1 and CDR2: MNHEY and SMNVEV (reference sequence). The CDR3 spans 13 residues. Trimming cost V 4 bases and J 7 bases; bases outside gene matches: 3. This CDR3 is CASSYGQGGTQYF. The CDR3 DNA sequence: TGTGCCAGCAGTTACGGACAGGGGGGGACCCAGTACTTC.

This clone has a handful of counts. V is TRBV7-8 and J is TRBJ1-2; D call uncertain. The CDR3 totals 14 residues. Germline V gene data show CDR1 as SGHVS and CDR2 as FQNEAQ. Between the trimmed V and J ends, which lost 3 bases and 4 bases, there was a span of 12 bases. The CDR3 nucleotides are TGTGCCAGCAGCTTCGGGGAAGAGTCCTATGGCTACACCTTC. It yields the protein CASSFGEESYGYTF.

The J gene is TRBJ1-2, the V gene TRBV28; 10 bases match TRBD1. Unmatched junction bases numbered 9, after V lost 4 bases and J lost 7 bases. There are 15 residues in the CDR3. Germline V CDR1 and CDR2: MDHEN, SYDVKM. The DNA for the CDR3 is TGTGCCAGCAGTTCCGGGGGACAGGGGACGCCTGGCTACACCTTC. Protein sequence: CASSSGGQGTPGYTF.

CDR3 sequence: CASSQDGQGSYNEQFF. Written as DNA, the CDR3 is TGCGCCAGCAGCCAGGACGGGCAGGGGTCCTACAATGAGCAGTTCTTC. V and J are TRBV4-3 and TRBJ2-1; a weak D match, TRBD1 (6 bases). V was clipped by 3 bases and J by 1 base, with 13 bases between them. CDR3 length: 16 amino acids. Germline-derived CDR1 and CDR2 are LGHNA and YSLEER.

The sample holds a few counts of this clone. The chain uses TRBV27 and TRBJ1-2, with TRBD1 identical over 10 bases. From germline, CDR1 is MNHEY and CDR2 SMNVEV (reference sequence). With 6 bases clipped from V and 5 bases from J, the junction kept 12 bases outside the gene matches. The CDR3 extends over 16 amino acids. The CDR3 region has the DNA TGTGCCAGCAGCAGAGATTCCGGACAGGGGGGGTATGGCTACACCTTC. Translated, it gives CASSRDSGQGGYGYTF.

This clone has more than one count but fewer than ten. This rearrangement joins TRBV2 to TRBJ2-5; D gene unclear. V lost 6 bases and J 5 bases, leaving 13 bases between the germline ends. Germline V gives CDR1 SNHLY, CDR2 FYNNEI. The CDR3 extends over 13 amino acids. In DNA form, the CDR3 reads TGTGCCAGCAGCCCCGCGGTGATGGAGACCCAGTACTTC. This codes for CASSPAVMETQYF.

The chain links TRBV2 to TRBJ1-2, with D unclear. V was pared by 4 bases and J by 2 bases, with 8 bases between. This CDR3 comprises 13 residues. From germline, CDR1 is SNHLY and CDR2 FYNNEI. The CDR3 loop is CASSGDKNYGYTF. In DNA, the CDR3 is TGTGCCAGCAGTGGAGACAAGAACTATGGCTACACCTTC.

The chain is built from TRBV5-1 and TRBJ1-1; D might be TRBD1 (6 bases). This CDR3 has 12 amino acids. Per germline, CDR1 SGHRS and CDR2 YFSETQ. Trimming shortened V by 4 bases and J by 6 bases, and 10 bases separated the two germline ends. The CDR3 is CASSRGASEAFF. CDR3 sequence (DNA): TGCGCCAGCAGCCGGGGGGCTTCTGAAGCTTTCTTT.